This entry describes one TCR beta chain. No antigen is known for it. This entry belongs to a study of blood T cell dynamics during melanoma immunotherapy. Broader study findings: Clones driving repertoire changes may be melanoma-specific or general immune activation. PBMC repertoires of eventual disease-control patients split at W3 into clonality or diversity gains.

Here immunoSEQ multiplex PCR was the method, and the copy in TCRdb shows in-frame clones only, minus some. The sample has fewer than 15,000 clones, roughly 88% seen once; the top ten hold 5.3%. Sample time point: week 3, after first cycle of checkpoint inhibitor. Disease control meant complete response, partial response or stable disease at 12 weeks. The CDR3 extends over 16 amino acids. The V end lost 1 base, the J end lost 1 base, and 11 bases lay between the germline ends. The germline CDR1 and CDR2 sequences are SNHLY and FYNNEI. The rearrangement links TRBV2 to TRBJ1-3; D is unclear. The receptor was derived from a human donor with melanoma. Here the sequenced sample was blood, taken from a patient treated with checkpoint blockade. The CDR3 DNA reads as TGTGCCAGCAGTGAAGGCCCCGCCAGGTCTGGAAACACCATATATTTT. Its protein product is CASSEGPARSGNTIYF.